Listed below are T cell receptor beta chains from one sample, sequenced in a study of regulatory T cells in long-lasting Graves disease. One entry per CDR3 protein, called by TCRdb with MiXCR from the multiplex PCR reads. The table shows more than 350,000 distinct CDR3 sequences, with roughly a fifth occurring only once. This sample comprised peripheral blood mononuclear cells (PBMCs), obtained when the disease was refractory, from a patient treated with antithyroid drugs. These receptors were taken from a female donor with Graves disease. Both conserved end residues are part of each CDR3. The D gene is left open where the match is weak. Size tells how often a clone was seen (once, few, many) or the class of an expanded clone, and some rows leave it out.

V: TRBV15
D: TRBD1
J: TRBJ2-7
size: many
length: 14
DNA: TGTGCCACCAGTCCGACAGGGGCGGTAGGCGAGCAGTACTTC
CDR3: CATSPTGAVGEQYF

V: TRBV12-3/TRBV12-4
D: -
J: TRBJ2-5
size: -
length: 13
DNA: TGTGCCAGCAGTTTAGTGTGTCCCAAGACCCAGTACTTC
CDR3: CASSLVCPKTQYF

V: TRBV28
D: -
J: TRBJ1-4
size: many
length: 16
DNA: TGTGCCAGCGCCCTATCAGACGGGTCAACTAATGAAAAACTGTTTTTT
CDR3: CASALSDGSTNEKLFF

V: TRBV2
D: TRBD2
J: TRBJ2-7
size: many
length: 13
DNA: TGTGCCAGCGAGCGGGAGAATTTCTACGAGCAGTACTTC
CDR3: CASERENFYEQYF

V: TRBV7-6
D: TRBD2
J: TRBJ2-7
size: -
length: 13
DNA: TGTGCCAGCAGCTCGGGACTACCTGACGAGCAGTACTTC
CDR3: CASSSGLPDEQYF

V: TRBV10-3
D: -
J: TRBJ2-1
size: -
length: 14
DNA: TGTGCCATCAGTGGGGGACTGACTAGTCGGGAGCAGTTCTTC
CDR3: CAISGGLTSREQFF

V: TRBV20-1
D: TRBD2
J: TRBJ2-7
size: few
length: 12
DNA: TGCAGTGCAACGACTAGCTCCGACGAGCAGTACTTC
CDR3: CSATTSSDEQYF

V: TRBV5-6
D: -
J: TRBJ2-7
size: many
length: 12
DNA: TGTGCCAGCAGCCGTCCGGGCTACGAGCAGTACTTC
CDR3: CASSRPGYEQYF

V: TRBV5-5
D: -
J: TRBJ2-7
size: -
length: 16
DNA: TGTGCCAGCAGCTTGTATCAGCGGGACACTGCCTACGAGCAGTACTTC
CDR3: CASSLYQRDTAYEQYF

V: TRBV7-2
D: TRBD2
J: TRBJ2-7
size: few
length: 15
DNA: TGTGCCAGCAGCCGGACTAGCGGGAGGGACTACGAGCAGTACTTC
CDR3: CASSRTSGRDYEQYF

V: TRBV5-1
D: -
J: TRBJ1-1
size: few
length: 14
DNA: TGCGCCAGCAGCTTGGCTAGCTTTGACACTGAAGCTTTCTTT
CDR3: CASSLASFDTEAFF

V: TRBV7-2
D: TRBD2
J: TRBJ2-7
size: once
length: 16
DNA: TGTGCCAGCAGCCCGACGGGACTAGCGGTAGCCTACGAGCAGTACTTC
CDR3: CASSPTGLAVAYEQYF

V: TRBV20-1
D: -
J: TRBJ1-1
size: few
length: 17
DNA: TGCAGTGCTAGAGACTCGAGGCTGGTGGGAATGAACACTGAAGCTTTCTTT
CDR3: CSARDSRLVGMNTEAFF

V: TRBV28
D: -
J: TRBJ2-7
size: many
length: 17
DNA: TGTGCCAGCGGCCGGGGCGCAGGGGCCCTGGAAGCCTACGAGCAGTACTTC
CDR3: CASGRGAGALEAYEQYF